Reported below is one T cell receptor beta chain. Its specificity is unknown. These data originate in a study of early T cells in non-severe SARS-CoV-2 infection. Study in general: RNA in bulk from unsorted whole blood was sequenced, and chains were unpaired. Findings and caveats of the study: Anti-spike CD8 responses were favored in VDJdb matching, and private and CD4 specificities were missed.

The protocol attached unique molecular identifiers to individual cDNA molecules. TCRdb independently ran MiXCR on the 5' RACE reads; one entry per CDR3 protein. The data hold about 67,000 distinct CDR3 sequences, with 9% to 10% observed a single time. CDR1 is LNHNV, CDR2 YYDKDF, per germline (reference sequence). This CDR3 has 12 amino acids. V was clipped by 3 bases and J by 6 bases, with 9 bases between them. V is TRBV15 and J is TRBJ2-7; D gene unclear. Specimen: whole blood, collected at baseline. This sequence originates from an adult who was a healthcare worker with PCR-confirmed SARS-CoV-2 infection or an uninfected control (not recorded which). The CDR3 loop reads CATSRDLGEQYF. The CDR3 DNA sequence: TGTGCCACCAGCAGGGACCTGGGCGAGCAGTACTTC.